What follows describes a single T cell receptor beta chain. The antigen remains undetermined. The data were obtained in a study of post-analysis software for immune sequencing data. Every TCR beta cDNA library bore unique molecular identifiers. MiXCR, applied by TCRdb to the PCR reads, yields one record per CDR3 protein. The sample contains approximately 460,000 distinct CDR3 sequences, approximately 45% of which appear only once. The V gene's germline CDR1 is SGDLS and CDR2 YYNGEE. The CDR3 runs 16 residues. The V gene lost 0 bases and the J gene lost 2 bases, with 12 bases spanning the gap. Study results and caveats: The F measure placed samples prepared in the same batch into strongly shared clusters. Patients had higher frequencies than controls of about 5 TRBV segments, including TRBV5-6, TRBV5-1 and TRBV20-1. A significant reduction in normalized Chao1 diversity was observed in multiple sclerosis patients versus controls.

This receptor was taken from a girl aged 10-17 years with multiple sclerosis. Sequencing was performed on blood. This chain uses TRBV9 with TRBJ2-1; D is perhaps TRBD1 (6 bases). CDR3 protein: CASSVATGLAYNEQFF. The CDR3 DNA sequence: TGTGCCAGCAGCGTAGCTACAGGGCTAGCCTACAATGAGCAGTTCTTC.